This entry concerns a single TCR beta chain. Its matching antigen is unknown. As originally analysed: Quality scores were absent from the junction-only immunoSEQ sequences, so filtering differed. TCRdb's table, derived via immunoSEQ multiplex PCR, lists solely in-frame clones and lacks some. Clonal size and the V and J genes are those of that table, whereas D and trimming came from the DNA. This sample has roughly 2,500,000 clones, with roughly 93% found just once. CDR3 length equals 15 residues. The germline V gene encodes CDR1 MNHEY and CDR2 SVGAGI. Losses at the gene ends were 2 bases for V and 1 base for J; bases not matched to a gene: 5. This specimen comes from a study of shared clonotypes between healthy human individuals. Study-wide findings and caveats: Clonotypes shared by all four donors outscored non-shared clonotypes in generation probability. Clonotype sharing across a few donors was observed for around 5.1% of naive CD4 clonotypes.

The chain recombines TRBV6-5 with TRBJ2-7; TRBD2 aligns across 7 bases. The sequence was obtained from a man aged 18 to 35 in good health. Some clones in this sample may be carry-over from other donors' samples. Specimen: naive CD4+ T cells from PBMCs. Subset noted: CD45RA+ positively selected. DNA of the CDR3: TGTGCCAGCAGTTACGTCGGGGGAGGGTCCTACGAGCAGTACTTC. It encodes CASSYVGGGSYEQYF.